This T cell receptor (beta chain) was recovered during a study of blood T cell repertoires in COVID-19 (dated by TCRdb to the early 2020s). Regarding the complete study: Samples from collaborators originated in the United States, Italy and Spain and spanned both the acute and convalescent phases of COVID-19. The prospective study material was composed of cDNA or gDNA derived from T cells, B-cell-depleted T cells, or PBMCs. Subjects who had been exposed to COVID-19, were actively infected with it, or had recovered from it provided the deeply sampled blood TCRbeta repertoires that made up the dataset. The repertoires were released in a freely available public database intended as a resource for research on the immune response to SARS-CoV-2. Samples were obtained from the ongoing ImmuneRACE study (first 160 participants) and from 1,000 to 1,500 subjects provided by 6 global collaborators. Nearly every sample came with metadata listing a de-identified subject ID, COVID-19 status, age in years and sex. Where available, HLA class I and class II types were taken from metadata supplied by the sample provider and were not determined by assay-based typing.

Summary of the overall study and its limitations: Clinical and demographic metadata were provided uncurated, with the amount varying by source and participant.

The CDR3 holds 14 amino acids from the cysteine to the phenylalanine. The kept DNA is CDR3 alone, 42 bases in frame from the first base. Per the germline V gene, SGHTA is the CDR1 and FQGTGA is the CDR2. V lost 4 bases and J lost 8 bases, and the count of bases not matched to a germline gene is 3. As for this clone: It lacks a known antigen. No much larger clone exists at a distance of one base, and base qualities are not known.

The immunoSEQ Assay, a bias-controlled multiplex PCR, was used to amplify TCRbeta CDR3 regions from genomic DNA. The source study handled its data this way. The number of nucleated cells in each sample was estimated from the amplification of reference gene primers within the assay. To quantify the absolute abundance of each unique TCRbeta CDR3 rearrangement, sequence reads were collapsed and filtered. Productive Simpson clonality was computed per sample as the square root of Simpson's diversity index over productive rearrangements. Here the immuneACCESS table is served through TCRdb, limited to in-frame sequences with V and J called. Missing clones are a known gap in these copies; in checked studies unresolved V genes cover under half, and the rest lacks a known reason. The D gene and trimming were derived from the DNA, and the V and J assignments and clone size from that table. The sample contains 85,000 to 120,000 clones, 65% to 75% of them found a single time. The ten largest clones represent approximately 0.87% of the sample.

Whole blood was collected in K2EDTA tubes by collaborating institutions according to the institutions' own protocols. Collaborator samples were shipped for TCRbeta analysis as frozen whole blood, isolated PBMCs, or DNA extracted from either sample type. The sample consisted of peripheral blood. This receptor was identified in a human donor with acute or convalescent COVID-19. The donor label of this sample is uncertain. The V gene is TRBV7-3 and the J gene is TRBJ1-6; the junction holds 9 bases that match TRBD1. CDR3 sequence: CASSSGQGYSPLHF. The DNA sequence is TGTGCCAGCAGCTCGGGACAGGGATATTCACCCCTCCACTTT.